A selection of T cell receptor beta chains follows, all from one sample in a study of a mutant IDH1 vaccine in newly diagnosed glioma. These receptors have no identified antigens. The data were produced by immunoSEQ multiplex PCR, yet TCRdb's version contains in-frame clones alone and is incomplete. The repertoire consists of approximately 50,000 clones, with about 80% occurring once and the leading ten covering more than 4%. The sequencing here drew on PBMCs, taken from a glioma patient whose treatment included an IDH1 peptide vaccine. These receptors were obtained from a middle-aged woman with glioma. Some clones in this sample may be carry-over from other donors' samples. Both conserved end residues are part of each CDR3. A D gene is named only where the DNA matches it firmly. Only part of the rows carry a size: once, few, many, or a class if the clone is expanded.

TRBJ2-3,-,TRBV5-1,-,CASSPPRGGTDTQYF,TGCGCCAGCAGCCCCCCTAGGGGGGGGACAGATACGCAGTATTTT
TRBJ1-1,-,TRBV18,-,CASSPRNGAIEAFF,TGTGCCAGCTCACCCCGAAATGGGGCCATTGAAGCTTTCTTT
TRBJ1-4,-,TRBV5-1,-,CASSLEGNEKLFF,TGCGCCAGCAGCTTGGAAGGAAATGAAAAACTGTTTTTT
TRBJ1-1,once,TRBV7-9,-,CASSPLGGDTEAFF,TGTGCCAGCAGCCCCCTGGGTGGGGACACTGAAGCTTTCTTT
TRBJ1-2,-,TRBV7-9,TRBD1,CASSGTGATRGYTF,TGTGCCAGCAGCGGGACAGGGGCCACTCGTGGCTACACCTTC
TRBJ2-1,-,TRBV5-4,TRBD2,CASSLGFVAGGRNEQFF,TGTGCCAGCAGCTTGGGCTTCGTAGCGGGAGGGCGTAATGAGCAGTTCTTC
TRBJ2-3,-,TRBV19,-,CASSPFWYRDTTDTQYF,TGTGCCAGTAGTCCCTTCTGGTACAGGGACACCACAGATACGCAGTATTTT
TRBJ2-5,-,TRBV2,TRBD1,CASNPGQKETQYF,TGTGCCAGCAACCCGGGACAGAAAGAGACCCAGTACTTC
TRBJ1-6,-,TRBV7-9,-,CASSFGGREFTLHF,TGTGCCAGCAGTTTTGGGGGTAGGGAATTCACCCTCCACTTT
TRBJ2-2,-,TRBV7-9,-,CASSLTWVHRRNTGELFF,TGTGCCAGCAGCTTAACTTGGGTCCACAGGAGGAACACCGGGGAGCTGTTTTTT
TRBJ1-2,-,TRBV30,-,CAWSSGSWGYTF,TGTGCCTGGAGTAGCGGGTCCTGGGGCTACACCTTC
TRBJ1-6,-,TRBV4-1,-,CASSQDPDSEYSPLHF,TGCGCCAGCAGCCAAGATCCCGACAGCGAATATTCACCCCTCCACTTT
TRBJ1-1,-,TRBV5-1,-,CASSAGAAAGMNTEAFF,TGCGCCAGCAGCGCTGGGGCGGCAGCCGGCATGAACACTGAAGCTTTCTTT
TRBJ1-2,few,TRBV28,TRBD1,CASSDQGGYYGYTF,TGTGCCAGCAGTGACCAGGGGGGGTACTATGGCTACACCTTC
TRBJ1-6,-,TRBV5-1,-,CASSLALRSSRFPNSPLHF,TGCGCCAGCAGCTTGGCCCTGCGGAGCAGCCGCTTCCCTAATTCACCCCTCCACTTT
TRBJ1-2,-,TRBV9,-,CASSTTQGYAEGYTF,TGTGCCAGCAGCACCACCCAGGGGTATGCTGAAGGCTACACCTTC
TRBJ1-1,-,TRBV14,-,CASSQVSQAELTEAFF,TGTGCCAGCAGCCAAGTCAGTCAGGCGGAGCTCACTGAAGCTTTCTTT
TRBJ2-5,-,TRBV5-1,-,CASSLSGGSAETQYF,TGCGCCAGCAGCTTAAGTGGGGGCTCGGCGGAGACCCAGTACTTC
TRBJ1-2,-,TRBV5-1,-,CASSVSPDRPGGYTF,TGCGCCAGCAGCGTGAGTCCAGACCGTCCGGGCGGCTACACCTTC
TRBJ1-2,-,TRBV6-4,-,CASSDPTYGYTF,TGTGCCAGCAGTGACCCGACTTATGGCTACACCTTC
TRBJ2-1,-,TRBV29-1,TRBD2,CSVVKPRGGNEQFF,TGCAGCGTTGTAAAACCGCGGGGGGGCAATGAGCAGTTCTTC
TRBJ2-3,-,TRBV4-1,-,CASSQDQGSTDTQYF,TGCGCCAGCAGCCAAGATCAGGGTAGCACAGATACGCAGTATTTT
TRBJ1-1,-,TRBV5-1,TRBD1,CASSLRAGGGRDTEAFF,TGCGCCAGCAGCTTGAGAGCAGGGGGCGGTAGGGACACTGAAGCTTTCTTT
TRBJ2-4,-,TRBV25-1,-,CASSEKNIQYF,TGTGCCAGCAGTGAGAAAAACATTCAGTACTTC
TRBJ1-1,-,TRBV5-1,TRBD1,CASSLDRVTEAFF,TGCGCCAGCAGCCTGGACAGGGTCACTGAAGCTTTCTTT
TRBJ1-1,once,TRBV19,TRBD1,CASSMDGRDRGAEAFF,TGTGCCAGTAGTATGGACGGCCGGGACAGGGGCGCTGAAGCTTTCTTT
TRBJ1-2,once,TRBV15,-,CATSRGNYGYTF,TGTGCCACCAGCCGGGGGAACTATGGCTACACCTTC
TRBJ1-4,-,TRBV19,-,CASGPANEKLFF,TGTGCTTCAGGGCCGGCTAATGAAAAACTGTTTTTT
TRBJ1-3,-,TRBV9,-,CASSVEPGARGNTIYF,TGTGCCAGCAGCGTAGAACCAGGGGCGAGAGGAAACACCATATATTTT
TRBJ1-2,-,TRBV7-9,-,CASSLASYGYTF,TGTGCCAGCAGCTTAGCCAGCTATGGCTACACCTTC
TRBJ1-5,-,TRBV10-1,-,CASRKVNQPQHF,TGCGCCAGCAGGAAGGTTAATCAGCCCCAGCATTTT
TRBJ1-1,-,TRBV5-1,TRBD1,CASSGSYPGQGGAFF,TGCGCCAGCAGCGGCAGCTATCCGGGACAGGGAGGAGCTTTCTTT
TRBJ2-7,-,TRBV9,TRBD2,CASSVEGSGGPATYEQYF,TGTGCCAGCAGCGTAGAGGGTAGCGGGGGGCCTGCGACCTACGAGCAGTACTTC
TRBJ2-1,-,TRBV5-5,TRBD1,CASSLEVGGYEQFF,TGTGCCAGCAGCTTGGAGGTAGGGGGCTATGAGCAGTTCTTC
TRBJ2-3,-,TRBV7-8,-,CASSLAGTPSTDTQYF,TGTGCCAGCAGCTTAGCTGGGACGCCCAGCACAGATACGCAGTATTTT
TRBJ1-1,few,TRBV10-3,-,CATNIQRNTEAFF,TGTGCCACCAACATTCAAAGGAACACTGAAGCTTTCTTT
TRBJ1-2,-,TRBV6-1,TRBD1,CAIVEEGQPYGYTF,TGTGCCATCGTCGAGGAGGGACAGCCCTATGGCTACACCTTC
TRBJ1-2,-,TRBV6-1,TRBD1,CASSLTGYGYTF,TGTGCCAGCAGCCTGACAGGGTATGGCTACACCTTC
TRBJ2-5,-,TRBV4-1,TRBD2,CASSPQVLPSGGGATQYF,TGCGCCAGCAGCCCCCAAGTCCTCCCTAGCGGGGGGGGAGCGACCCAGTACTTC
TRBJ1-2,-,TRBV2,TRBD1,CASSAYVPGTGDGYTF,TGTGCCAGCAGCGCCTATGTCCCCGGGACAGGGGATGGCTACACCTTC